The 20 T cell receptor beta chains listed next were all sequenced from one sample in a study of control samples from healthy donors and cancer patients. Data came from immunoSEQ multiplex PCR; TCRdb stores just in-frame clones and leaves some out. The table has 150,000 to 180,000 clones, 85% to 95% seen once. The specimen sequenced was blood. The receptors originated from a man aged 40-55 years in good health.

The CDR3 here is CASSQADDSGAFF. CDR3 DNA: TGTGCCAGCAGCCAAGCCGACGACTCGGGGGCTTTCTTT. The chain joins TRBV3-1 (or the pseudogene TRBV3-2) to TRBJ1-1; D is uncertain. V lost 1 base and J 11 bases, leaving 14 bases between the germline ends. This CDR3 is built from 13 residues. Germline CDR1 LGHDT, CDR2 YNNKEL (reference sequence).

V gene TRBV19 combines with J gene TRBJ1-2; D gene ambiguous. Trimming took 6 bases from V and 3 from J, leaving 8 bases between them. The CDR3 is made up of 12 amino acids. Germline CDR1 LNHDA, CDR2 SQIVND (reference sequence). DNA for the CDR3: TGTGCCAGTAGGAACCAATACTATGGCTACACCTTC. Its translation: CASRNQYYGYTF. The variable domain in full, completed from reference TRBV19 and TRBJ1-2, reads DGGITQSPKYLFRKEGQNVTLSCEQNLNHDAMYWYRQDPGQGLRLIYYSQIVNDFQKGDIAEGYSVSREKKESFPLTVTSAQKNPTAFYLCASRNQYYGYTFGSGTRLTVV.

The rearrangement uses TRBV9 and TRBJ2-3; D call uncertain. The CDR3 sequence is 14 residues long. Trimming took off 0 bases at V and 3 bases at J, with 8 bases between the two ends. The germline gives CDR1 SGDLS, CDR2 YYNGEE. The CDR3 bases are TGTGCCAGCAGCGTAGACCCGGAAACAGATACGCAGTATTTT. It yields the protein CASSVDPETDTQYF.

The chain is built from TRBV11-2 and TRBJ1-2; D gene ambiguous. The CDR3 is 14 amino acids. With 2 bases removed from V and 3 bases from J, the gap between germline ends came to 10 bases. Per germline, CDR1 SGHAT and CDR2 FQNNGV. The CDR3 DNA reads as TGTGCCAGCAGCTTAAGCTCGTTTGACTATGGCTACACCTTC. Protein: CASSLSSFDYGYTF. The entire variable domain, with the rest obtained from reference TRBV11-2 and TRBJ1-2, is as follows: EAGVAQSPRYKIIEKRQSVAFWCNPISGHATLYWYQQILGQGPKLLIQFQNNGVVDDSQLPKDRFSAERLKGVDSTLKIQPAKLEDSAVYLCASSLSSFDYGYTFGSGTRLTVV.

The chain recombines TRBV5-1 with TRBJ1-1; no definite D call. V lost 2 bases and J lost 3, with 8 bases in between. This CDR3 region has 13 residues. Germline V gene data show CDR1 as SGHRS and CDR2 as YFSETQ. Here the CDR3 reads CASSLDGYTEAFF. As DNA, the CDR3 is TGCGCCAGCAGCTTAGACGGTTACACTGAAGCTTTCTTT.

The chain's CDR3 is CASRRTASTYNEQFF. The CDR3 nucleotides read TGTGCCAGCAGACGGACCGCTTCCACCTACAATGAGCAGTTCTTC. The genes are TRBV6-5 and TRBJ2-1, with D uncertain. Germline CDR1 MNHEY, CDR2 SVGAGI. The CDR3 loop spans 15 amino acids. The V and J ends lost 6 bases and 2 bases respectively, with 14 bases between them.

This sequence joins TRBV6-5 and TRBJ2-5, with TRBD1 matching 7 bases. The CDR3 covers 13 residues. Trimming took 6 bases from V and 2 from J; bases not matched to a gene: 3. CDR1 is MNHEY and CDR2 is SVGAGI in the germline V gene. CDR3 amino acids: CASSADRQETQYF. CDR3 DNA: TGTGCCAGCAGCGCGGACAGGCAAGAGACCCAGTACTTC.

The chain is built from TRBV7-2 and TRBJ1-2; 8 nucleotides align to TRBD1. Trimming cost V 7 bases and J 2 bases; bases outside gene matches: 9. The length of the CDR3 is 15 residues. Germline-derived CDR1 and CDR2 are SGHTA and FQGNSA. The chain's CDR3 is CASTPGDRRNYGYTF. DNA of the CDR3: TGTGCCAGCACCCCGGGGGACAGGCGAAACTATGGCTACACCTTC.

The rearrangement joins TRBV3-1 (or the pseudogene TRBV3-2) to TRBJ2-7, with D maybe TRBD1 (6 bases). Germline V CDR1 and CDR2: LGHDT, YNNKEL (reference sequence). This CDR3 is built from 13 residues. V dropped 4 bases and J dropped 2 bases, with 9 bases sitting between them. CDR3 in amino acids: CASSRTGTYEQYF. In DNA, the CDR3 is TGTGCCAGCAGCCGAACAGGGACCTACGAGCAGTACTTC.

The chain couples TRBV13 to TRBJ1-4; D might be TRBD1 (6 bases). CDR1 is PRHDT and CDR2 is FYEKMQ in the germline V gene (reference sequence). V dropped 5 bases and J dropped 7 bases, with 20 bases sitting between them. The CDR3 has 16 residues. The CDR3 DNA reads TGTGCCAGCAGCCCTGACGGGACAACCAAGGGTGAAAAACTGTTTTTT. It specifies CASSPDGTTKGEKLFF.

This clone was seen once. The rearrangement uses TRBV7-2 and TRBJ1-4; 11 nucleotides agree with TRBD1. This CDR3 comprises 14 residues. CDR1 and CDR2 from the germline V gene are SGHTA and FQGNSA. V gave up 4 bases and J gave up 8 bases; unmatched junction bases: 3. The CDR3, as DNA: TGTGCCAGCAGCTCGGACAGGGGGCGCGAAAAACTGTTTTTT. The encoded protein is CASSSDRGREKLFF. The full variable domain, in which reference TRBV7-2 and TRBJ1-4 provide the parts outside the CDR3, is GAGVSQSPSNKVTEKGKDVELRCDPISGHTALYWYRQSLGQGLEFLIYFQGNSAPDKSGLPSDRFSAERTGGSVSTLTIQRTQQEDSAVYLCASSSDRGREKLFFGSGTQLSVL.

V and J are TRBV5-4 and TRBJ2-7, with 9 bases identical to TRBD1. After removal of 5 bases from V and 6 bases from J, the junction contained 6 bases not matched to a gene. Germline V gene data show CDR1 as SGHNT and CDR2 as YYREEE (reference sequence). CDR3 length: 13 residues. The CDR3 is CASRPGQGREQYF. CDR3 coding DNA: TGTGCCAGCAGGCCGGGACAGGGTCGCGAGCAGTACTTC.

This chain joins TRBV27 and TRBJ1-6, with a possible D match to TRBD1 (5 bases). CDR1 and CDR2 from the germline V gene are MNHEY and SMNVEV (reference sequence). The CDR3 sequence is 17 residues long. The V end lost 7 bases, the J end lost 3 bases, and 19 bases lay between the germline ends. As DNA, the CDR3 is TGTGCCAGCAAAGTCCGTTGGGGGTTATTCTATAATTCACCCCTCCACTTT. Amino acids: CASKVRWGLFYNSPLHF.

CDR3 protein: CASSSRGSETQYF. As DNA, the CDR3 is TGTGCCAGCAGCTCCCGGGGTTCGGAGACCCAGTACTTC. This rearrangement joins TRBV13 to TRBJ2-5; the D gene is possibly TRBD2 (5 bases). This CDR3 is built from 13 residues. Trimming removed 4 bases from V and 5 bases from J, with 11 bases in between. Germline CDR1 is PRHDT and CDR2 is FYEKMQ (reference sequence).

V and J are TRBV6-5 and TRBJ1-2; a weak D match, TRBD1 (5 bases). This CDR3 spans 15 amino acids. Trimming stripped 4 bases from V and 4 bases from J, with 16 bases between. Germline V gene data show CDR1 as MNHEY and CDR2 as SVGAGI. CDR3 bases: TGTGCCAGCAGTTCCTCCCGACAGTCCTTCTATGGCTACACCTTC. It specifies CASSSSRQSFYGYTF.

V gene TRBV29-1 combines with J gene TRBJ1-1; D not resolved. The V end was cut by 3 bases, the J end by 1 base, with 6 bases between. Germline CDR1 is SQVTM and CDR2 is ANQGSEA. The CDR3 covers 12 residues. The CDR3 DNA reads TGCAGCGTTGACCCGGGGAACACTGAAGCTTTCTTT. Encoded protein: CSVDPGNTEAFF. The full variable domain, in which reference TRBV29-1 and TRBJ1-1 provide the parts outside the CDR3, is SAVISQKPSRDICQRGTSLTIQCQVDSQVTMMFWYRQQPGQSLTLIATANQGSEATYESGFVIDKFPISRPNLTFSTLTVSNMSPEDSSIYLCSVDPGNTEAFFGQGTRLTVV.

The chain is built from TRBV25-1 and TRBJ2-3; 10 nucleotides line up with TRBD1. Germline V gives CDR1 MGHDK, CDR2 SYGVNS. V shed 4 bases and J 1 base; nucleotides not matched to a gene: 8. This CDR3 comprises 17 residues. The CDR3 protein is CASSGSWDRGRTDTQYF. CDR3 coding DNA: TGTGCCAGCAGTGGCTCCTGGGACAGGGGCCGCACAGATACGCAGTATTTT.

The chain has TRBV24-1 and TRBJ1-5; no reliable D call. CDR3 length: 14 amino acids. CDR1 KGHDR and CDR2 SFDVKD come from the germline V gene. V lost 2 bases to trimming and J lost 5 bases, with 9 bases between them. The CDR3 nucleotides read TGTGCCACCAGTGATTGGGGATTCGATCAGCCCCAGCATTTT. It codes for CATSDWGFDQPQHF.

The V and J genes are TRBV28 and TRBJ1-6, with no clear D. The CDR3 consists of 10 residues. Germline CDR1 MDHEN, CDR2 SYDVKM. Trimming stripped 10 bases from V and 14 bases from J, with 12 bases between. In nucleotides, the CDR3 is TGTGCCACCTCTGGAGTTTCCCTCCACTTT. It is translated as CATSGVSLHF. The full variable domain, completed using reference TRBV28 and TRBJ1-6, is DVKVTQSSRYLVKRTGEKVFLECVQDMDHENMFWYRQDPGLGLRLIYFSYDVKMKEKGDIPEGYSVSREKKERFSLILESASTNQTSMYLCATSGVSLHFGNGTRLTVT.

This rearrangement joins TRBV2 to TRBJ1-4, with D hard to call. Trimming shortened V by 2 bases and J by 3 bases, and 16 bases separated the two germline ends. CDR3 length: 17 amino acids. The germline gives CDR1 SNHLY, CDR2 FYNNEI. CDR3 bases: TGTGCCAGCAGTGAATCGGGCCCAGGTGCACCTAATGAAAAACTGTTTTTT. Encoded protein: CASSESGPGAPNEKLFF.